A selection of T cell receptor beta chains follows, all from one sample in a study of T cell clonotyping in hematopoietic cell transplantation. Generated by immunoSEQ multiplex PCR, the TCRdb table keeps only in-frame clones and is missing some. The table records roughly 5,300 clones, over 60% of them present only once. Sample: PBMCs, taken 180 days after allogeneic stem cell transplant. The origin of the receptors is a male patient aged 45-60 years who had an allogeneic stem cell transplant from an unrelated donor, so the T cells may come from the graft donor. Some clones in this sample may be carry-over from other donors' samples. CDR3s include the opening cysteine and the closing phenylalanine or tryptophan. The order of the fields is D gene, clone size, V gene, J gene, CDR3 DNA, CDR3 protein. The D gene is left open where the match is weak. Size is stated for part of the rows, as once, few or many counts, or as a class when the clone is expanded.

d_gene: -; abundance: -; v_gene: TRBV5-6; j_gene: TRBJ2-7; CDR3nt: TGTGCCAGCAGCTTGTTCTCTTCCGCCGAGCAGTACTTC; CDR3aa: CASSLFSSAEQYF
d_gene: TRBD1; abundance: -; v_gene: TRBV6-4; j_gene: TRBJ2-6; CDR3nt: TGTGCCAGCAGTGACGGGACAGGGGGCTCTGGGGCCAACGTCCTGACTTTC; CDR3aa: CASSDGTGGSGANVLTF
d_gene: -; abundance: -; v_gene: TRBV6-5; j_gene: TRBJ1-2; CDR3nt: TGTGCCAGCAGCCCCTCGCCCGGTGGCTACACCTTC; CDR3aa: CASSPSPGGYTF
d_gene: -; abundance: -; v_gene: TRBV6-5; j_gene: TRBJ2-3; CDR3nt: TGTGCCAGCAGTTACCGATTCACAGATACGCAGTATTTT; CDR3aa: CASSYRFTDTQYF
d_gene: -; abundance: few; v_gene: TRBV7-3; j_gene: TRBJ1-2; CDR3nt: TGTGCCAGCAGTCTAGGGAGGGAGGATGGCTACACCTTC; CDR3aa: CASSLGREDGYTF
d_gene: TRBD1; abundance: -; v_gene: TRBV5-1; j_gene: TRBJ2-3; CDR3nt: TGCGCCAGCAGCGTGGGACAGGGACGCACAGATACGCAGTATTTT; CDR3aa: CASSVGQGRTDTQYF
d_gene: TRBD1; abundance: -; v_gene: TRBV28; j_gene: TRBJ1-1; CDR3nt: TGTGCCAGCAGTTTTTACACGACAGGGGAGTATTCGGCTTTCTTT; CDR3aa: CASSFYTTGEYSAFF
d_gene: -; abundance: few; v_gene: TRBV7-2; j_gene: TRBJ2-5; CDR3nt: TGTGCCAGCAGCTTATTTGGGGGACGGGAGACCCAGTACTTC; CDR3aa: CASSLFGGRETQYF
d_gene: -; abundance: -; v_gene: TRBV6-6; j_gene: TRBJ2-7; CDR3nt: TGTGCCAGCAGTTACTTATACGGGCAGTACTTC; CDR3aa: CASSYLYGQYF
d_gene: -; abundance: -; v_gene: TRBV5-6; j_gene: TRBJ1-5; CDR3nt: TGTGCCAGCAGCTTGGGGGGGTTTTCTGGCCAGCCCCAGCATTTT; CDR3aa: CASSLGGFSGQPQHF
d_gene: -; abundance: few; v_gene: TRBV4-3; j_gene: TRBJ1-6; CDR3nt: TGCGCCAGCAGCCAGAAAACCGGGACGGTGAATTCACCCCTCCACTTT; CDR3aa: CASSQKTGTVNSPLHF
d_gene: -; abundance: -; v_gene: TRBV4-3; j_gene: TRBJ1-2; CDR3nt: TGCGCCAGCAGCCAAGGATCTTCCTCGTCGGGCGGCTACACCTTC; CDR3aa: CASSQGSSSSGGYTF
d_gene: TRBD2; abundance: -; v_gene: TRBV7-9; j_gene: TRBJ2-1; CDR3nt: TGTGCCAGCAGCTTGAGGTCGGGACTAGCGGACAATGAGCAGTTCTTC; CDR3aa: CASSLRSGLADNEQFF
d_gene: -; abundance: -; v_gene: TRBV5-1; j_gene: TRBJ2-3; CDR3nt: TGCGCCAGCAGCTTGGGCCGACCAGCCACAGATACGCAGTATTTT; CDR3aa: CASSLGRPATDTQYF
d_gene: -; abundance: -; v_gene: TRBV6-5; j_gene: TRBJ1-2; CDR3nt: TGTGCCAGCGGGGTACGGTACTATGGCTACACCTTC; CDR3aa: CASGVRYYGYTF
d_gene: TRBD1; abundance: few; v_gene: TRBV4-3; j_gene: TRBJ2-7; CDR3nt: TGCGCCAGCAGCCAAGGGACAGGGGACTACGAGCAGTACTTC; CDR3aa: CASSQGTGDYEQYF
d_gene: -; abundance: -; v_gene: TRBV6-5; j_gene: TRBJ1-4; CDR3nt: TGTGCCAGCAGTTGGGTAACTAATGAAAAACTGTTTTTT; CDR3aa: CASSWVTNEKLFF
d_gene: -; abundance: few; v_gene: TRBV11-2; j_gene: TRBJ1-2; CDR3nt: TGTGCCAGCAGCTCAACAGGGTTTTTCTATGGCTACACCTTC; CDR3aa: CASSSTGFFYGYTF
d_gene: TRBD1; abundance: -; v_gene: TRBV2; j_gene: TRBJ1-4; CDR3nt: TGTGCCAGCAGTGGGTGGGACAGCCCCACAGGTGAAAAACTGTTTTTT; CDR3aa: CASSGWDSPTGEKLFF
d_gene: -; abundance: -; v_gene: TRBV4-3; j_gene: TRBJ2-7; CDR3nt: TGCGCCAGCAGCCCGGCTCAGTCCTACGAGCAGTACTTC; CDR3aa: CASSPAQSYEQYF
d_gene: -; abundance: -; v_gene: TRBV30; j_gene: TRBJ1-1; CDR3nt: TGTGCCTGGGGACGGCCGAACACTGAAGCTTTCTTT; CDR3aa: CAWGRPNTEAFF
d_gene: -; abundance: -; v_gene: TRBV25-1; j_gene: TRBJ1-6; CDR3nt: TGTGCCAGCAGTGAATTGGGGGCATCACCCCTCCACTTT; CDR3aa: CASSELGASPLHF
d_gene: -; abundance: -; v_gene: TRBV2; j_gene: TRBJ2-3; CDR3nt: TGTGCCACTTCCGCGGGGCCCCTCACAGATACGCAGTATTTT; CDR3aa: CATSAGPLTDTQYF
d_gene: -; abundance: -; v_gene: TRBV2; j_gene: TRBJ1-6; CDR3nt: TGTGCCAGCAGTTTTTGGGTTTCCCGCTCCTATAATTCACCCCTCCACTTT; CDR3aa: CASSFWVSRSYNSPLHF
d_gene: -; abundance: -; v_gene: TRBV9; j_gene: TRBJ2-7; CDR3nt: TGTGCCAGCAGCAAGGACAGCTCCTACGAGCAGTACTTC; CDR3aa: CASSKDSSYEQYF
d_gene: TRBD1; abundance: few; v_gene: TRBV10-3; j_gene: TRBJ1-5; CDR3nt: TGTGCCACCATGGACAGGGAGGGCAATCAGCCCCAGCATTTT; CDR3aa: CATMDREGNQPQHF
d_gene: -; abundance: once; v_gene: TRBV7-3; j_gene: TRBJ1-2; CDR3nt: TGTGCCAGCAGCTTAGACTCTGGCGGAGTCGGCTACACCTTC; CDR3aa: CASSLDSGGVGYTF
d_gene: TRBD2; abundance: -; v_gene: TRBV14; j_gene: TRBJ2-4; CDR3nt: TGTGCCAGCAGCCCTTATGAGAGCGGGGGGGCCAAAAACATTCAGTACTTC; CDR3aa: CASSPYESGGAKNIQYF
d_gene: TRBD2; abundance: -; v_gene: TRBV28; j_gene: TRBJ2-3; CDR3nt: TGTGCCAGCAGTTTTCCTCCCGGGGGGGCAGATACGCAGTATTTT; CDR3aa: CASSFPPGGADTQYF
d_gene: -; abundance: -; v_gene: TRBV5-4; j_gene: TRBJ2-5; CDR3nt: TGTGCCAGCAGCTTGGCCCTTCTCAAAGAGACCCAGTACTTC; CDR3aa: CASSLALLKETQYF
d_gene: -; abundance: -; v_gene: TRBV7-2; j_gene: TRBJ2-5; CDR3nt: TGTGCCAGCAGCTTTGGGATGGCCCGGTTAGGAGAGACCCAGTACTTC; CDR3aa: CASSFGMARLGETQYF
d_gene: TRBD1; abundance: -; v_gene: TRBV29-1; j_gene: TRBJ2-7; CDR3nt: TGCAGCGTCCAGGGGGACGGTTACGAGCAGTACTTC; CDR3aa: CSVQGDGYEQYF
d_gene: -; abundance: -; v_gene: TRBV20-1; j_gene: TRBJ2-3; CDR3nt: TGCAGTGCTAGACAAGATACGCAGTATTTT; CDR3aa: CSARQDTQYF
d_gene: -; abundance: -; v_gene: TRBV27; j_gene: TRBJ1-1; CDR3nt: TGTGCCAGCAGCCCTACTCTAGGGAACACTGAAGCTTTCTTT; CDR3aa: CASSPTLGNTEAFF